Each of the 25 T cell receptor beta chains below was sequenced from the same sample in a study of CD8+ T cells in alopecia areata. Treatment reported: oral pan-JAK inhibitor, 5-10 mg twice daily. Sequencing relied on a cDNA template that was reverse transcribed from extracted RNA. Sequencing used immunoSEQ multiplex PCR; TCRdb keeps in-frame clones, though not all of them. The sample holds more than 90,000 clones, about 58% seen once. Material: CD8+ T cells sorted from blood, obtained at week 4, from a patient treated with tofacitinib. These receptors came from a human donor with alopecia areata.

The chain carries TRBV29-1 and TRBJ1-3; D is ambiguous. Deletions cut 0 bases from V and 0 bases from J, with 12 bases between. This CDR3 spans 16 amino acids. Looked up from germline, CDR1 is SQVTM and CDR2 is ANQGSEA. CDR3 amino acids: CSVEEWTGNSGNTIYF. The CDR3 bases are TGCAGCGTTGAAGAGTGGACGGGCAACTCTGGAAACACCATATATTTT.

The chain links TRBV27 to TRBJ2-7, with 8 bases that match TRBD2. V was pared by 6 bases and J by 2 bases, with 6 bases of the junction left unmatched. Germline CDR1 MNHEY, CDR2 SMNVEV (reference sequence). The CDR3 totals 14 residues. The CDR3 nucleotides read TGTGCCAGCAGCTTTAGCGGGGTAACCTACGAGCAGTACTTC. This translates into CASSFSGVTYEQYF.

The genes are TRBV4-3 and TRBJ2-7; 11 bases are shared with TRBD2. CDR3 length: 16 residues. Germline CDR1 LGHNA, CDR2 YSLEER. V lost 4 bases to trimming and J lost 4 bases; unmatched junction nucleotides: 9. CDR3 in amino acids: CASSLATSGALYEQYF. As DNA, the CDR3 is TGCGCCAGCAGCCTAGCGACTAGCGGGGCTTTGTACGAGCAGTACTTC.

There are a few counts of this clone. As DNA, the CDR3 is TGTGCCTGGAGTCTAACAGGGACGGCAGAGCAGTACTTC. Its translation is CAWSLTGTAEQYF. This chain uses TRBV30 with TRBJ2-7; tentative D call: TRBD1 (6 bases). Trimming stripped 2 bases from V and 7 bases from J, with 15 bases between. The CDR3 runs to 13 residues. CDR1 and CDR2 from the germline V gene are GTSNPN and SVGIG (reference sequence).

This clone was observed a handful of times. DNA of the CDR3: TGTGCCAGCAGCCACAGGAGCCCCTACGAGCAGTACTTC. Translating it yields CASSHRSPYEQYF. The J gene is TRBJ2-7, the V gene TRBV7-2, with D maybe TRBD1 (5 bases). Trimming pared 5 bases from V and 2 bases from J, leaving 10 bases between. Germline-derived CDR1 and CDR2 are SGHTA and FQGNSA. The CDR3 has 13 amino acids.

This clone was counted once. The chain employs TRBV4-3 and TRBJ1-5; D might be TRBD1 (6 bases). Germline V gives CDR1 LGHNA, CDR2 YSLEER. The CDR3 consists of 14 residues. Trimming cost V 3 bases and J 1 base, with 7 bases left between them. CDR3 amino acids: CASSQGASNQPQHF. The CDR3, as DNA: TGCGCCAGCAGCCAGGGGGCCAGCAATCAGCCCCAGCATTTT.

This clone was detected ten times or more. J is TRBJ2-5 and V is TRBV30; 14 bases are shared with TRBD2. V was pared by 3 bases and J by 4 bases, with 10 bases of the junction left unmatched. The CDR3 extends over 17 amino acids. Per the germline V gene, CDR1 is GTSNPN and CDR2 is SVGIG (reference sequence). The CDR3 spells CAWSPTSGRAVGETQYF. The CDR3 nucleotides read TGTGCCTGGAGCCCGACTAGCGGGAGGGCCGTAGGAGAGACCCAGTACTTC.

By sample share, this clone is medium-sized (0.01 to 0.1%). This sequence joins TRBV7-2 and TRBJ2-7, with D possibly matching TRBD2 (7 bases). Trimming took 1 base from V and 5 from J, leaving 15 bases between them. CDR3 length: 15 residues. Germline assignment: CDR1 SGHTA and CDR2 FQGNSA. In nucleotides, the CDR3 is TGTGCCAGCAGCTTAGTGGGGGGGCCCGGGGACGAGCAGTACTTC. This sequence encodes CASSLVGGPGDEQYF. The whole variable domain, remainder taken from reference TRBV7-2 and TRBJ2-7, is GAGVSQSPSNKVTEKGKDVELRCDPISGHTALYWYRQSLGQGLEFLIYFQGNSAPDKSGLPSDRFSAERTGGSVSTLTIQRTQQEDSAVYLCASSLVGGPGDEQYFGPGTRLTVT.

The sample holds a few counts of this clone. The chain couples TRBV10-3 to TRBJ2-2, with 7 bases matching TRBD1. This CDR3 is 15 amino acids long. Germline lookup yields CDR1 ENHRY and CDR2 SYGVKD. Trimming removed 3 bases from V and 3 bases from J; junction bases left unmatched: 4. The CDR3 reads CAISDTGQHTGELFF. The DNA of the CDR3 is TGTGCCATCAGTGACACGGGACAGCACACCGGGGAGCTGTTTTTT.

The chain combines TRBV29-1 with TRBJ1-2; D is possibly TRBD1 (5 bases). CDR1 is SQVTM and CDR2 is ANQGSEA in the germline V gene. V lost 4 bases to trimming and J lost 6 bases, with 9 bases between them. This CDR3 contains 11 residues. The CDR3 nucleotides read TGCAGCGTTGCAGGGTATGATGGCTACACCTTC. Translation gives CSVAGYDGYTF. The full variable domain, in which reference TRBV29-1 and TRBJ1-2 provide the parts outside the CDR3, is SAVISQKPSRDICQRGTSLTIQCQVDSQVTMMFWYRQQPGQSLTLIATANQGSEATYESGFVIDKFPISRPNLTFSTLTVSNMSPEDSSIYLCSVAGYDGYTFGSGTRLTVV.

The chain has TRBV7-9 and TRBJ2-7, with TRBD1 identical over 7 bases. CDR3 length equals 16 residues. Per the germline V gene, CDR1 is SEHNR and CDR2 is FQNEAQ (reference sequence). Trimming at V came to 6 bases and at J to 0 bases, leaving 11 bases not matched to a gene. The CDR3 DNA is TGTGCCAGCAGGTGGGACAGACCAGAGAGCTCCTACGAGCAGTACTTC. This codes for CASRWDRPESSYEQYF.

The rearrangement uses TRBV4-1 and TRBJ1-5; 7 nucleotides line up with TRBD1. V gave up 1 base and J gave up 0 bases; unmatched junction bases: 6. Germline CDR1 is MGHRA and CDR2 is YSYEKL. The CDR3 spans 17 residues. In DNA, the CDR3 is TGCGCCAGCAGCCAAGGTTGGGGACAGTCTAGCAATCAGCCCCAGCATTTT. The encoded protein is CASSQGWGQSSNQPQHF.

V gene TRBV6-5 combines with J gene TRBJ2-5; D perhaps matches TRBD2 (6 bases). The J call may be faulty, since TRBJ2-7 better matches the DNA end. Germline CDR1 MNHEY, CDR2 SVGAGI. This CDR3 has 14 amino acids. The CDR3 protein is CASTYGGSSYEQYF. In DNA, the CDR3 is TGTGCCAGCACCTACGGGGGTTCCTCCTACGAGCAGTACTTC.

This clone was picked up one time. This chain links TRBV9 with TRBJ2-5, with 7 bases fitting TRBD2. Germline V gene lookup returns CDR1 SGDLS and CDR2 YYNGEE. The V gene end was trimmed by 3 bases and the J gene end by 0 bases; junction bases not matched to a gene: 8. This CDR3 region has 16 residues. CDR3 residues: CASSGGAGSNQETQYF. The CDR3 nucleotides read TGTGCCAGCAGCGGCGGAGCGGGGTCTAACCAAGAGACCCAGTACTTC.

The chain joins TRBV27 to TRBJ1-2; D is unclear. The CDR3 is made up of 15 amino acids. Germline V lookup: CDR1 MNHEY, CDR2 SMNVEV (reference sequence). V shed 4 bases and J shed 5 bases, with 17 bases lying between them. Written as DNA, the CDR3 is TGTGCCAGCAGTTGGAACGCCAGGTTTATTTATGGCTACACCTTC. Its translation is CASSWNARFIYGYTF.

The chain joins TRBV7-9 to TRBJ2-1, with 9 nucleotides matching TRBD2. CDR1 is SEHNR, CDR2 FQNEAQ, per germline (reference sequence). This CDR3 has 14 residues. V lost 8 bases to trimming and J lost 5 bases; unmatched junction nucleotides: 7. The CDR3 DNA reads as TGTGCCAGCTCAGGGACTAGCTGGGACAATGAGCAGTTCTTC. It encodes CASSGTSWDNEQFF.

The chain joins TRBV29-1 to TRBJ1-1; 8 nucleotides align to TRBD1. Germline trimming cut 3 bases from V and 2 bases from J; bases unmatched to any gene: 2. The CDR3 extends over 13 amino acids. Germline V gene data show CDR1 as SQVTM and CDR2 as ANQGSEA. The CDR3 here is CSVETGDNTEAFF. CDR3 DNA: TGCAGCGTTGAGACAGGGGACAACACTGAAGCTTTCTTT.

The gene calls are TRBV5-1 and TRBJ2-1, with D unclear. V was shortened by 0 bases and J by 0 bases, with 7 bases between the two germline ends. CDR3 length: 15 amino acids. Looked up from germline, CDR1 is SGHRS and CDR2 is YFSETQ. CDR3 in DNA: TGCGCCAGCAGCTTGGGAGCGCACTCCTACAATGAGCAGTTCTTC. It codes for CASSLGAHSYNEQFF.

The V and J genes are TRBV15 and TRBJ2-3; 8 nucleotides match TRBD2. The CDR3 consists of 15 residues. Looked up from germline, CDR1 is LNHNV and CDR2 is YYDKDF (reference sequence). The DNA of the CDR3 is TGTGTAACAACCAACGGACTAGCTAGCACAGATACGCAGTATTTT. It is translated as CVTTNGLASTDTQYF.

In nucleotides, the CDR3 is TGTGCCAGCAGTTTAGGGACGGGAGATCAGCCCCAGCATTTT. This sequence encodes CASSLGTGDQPQHF. The gene calls are TRBV27 and TRBJ1-5; TRBD1 is a possible D gene (5 bases). CDR3 length equals 14 residues. The ends were cut back, 2 bases at V and 5 bases at J, with 10 bases in the middle. The V gene's germline CDR1 is MNHEY and CDR2 SMNVEV (reference sequence).

The chain links TRBV5-1 to TRBJ2-3; D perhaps matches TRBD2 (5 bases). V dropped 0 bases and J dropped 1 base, with 9 bases sitting between them. CDR1 is SGHRS and CDR2 is YFSETQ in the germline V gene. The CDR3 runs 15 residues. CDR3 DNA: TGCGCCAGCAGCTTGGTTGTTAGCGGCACAGATACGCAGTATTTT. Translated: CASSLVVSGTDTQYF.

The chain has TRBV2 and TRBJ2-5; D unclear. The V end was cut by 0 bases, the J end by 1 base, with 9 bases between. CDR1 and CDR2 from the germline V gene are SNHLY and FYNNEI. The CDR3 is made up of 15 amino acids. In DNA form, the CDR3 reads TGTGCCAGCAGTGAAGCGGTAATAGTCCAAGAGACCCAGTACTTC. Protein sequence: CASSEAVIVQETQYF.

V and J are TRBV4-1 and TRBJ2-3; D gene ambiguous. This CDR3 has 14 residues. CDR1 is MGHRA, CDR2 YSYEKL, per germline. Trimming took off 4 bases at V and 0 bases at J, with 8 bases between the two ends. CDR3 sequence reads: CASSRPSSTDTQYF. In DNA, the CDR3 is TGCGCCAGCAGCCGCCCCTCCAGCACAGATACGCAGTATTTT.

The chain combines TRBV25-1 with TRBJ1-5, with 8 bases lining up with TRBD1. CDR1 is MGHDK, CDR2 SYGVNS, per germline. J was trimmed by 7 bases and V by 0 bases; bases with no gene match: 2. The CDR3 is 14 residues long. In DNA, the CDR3 is TGTGCCAGCAGTGAATACGGACAGGGACAGCCCCAGCATTTT. It specifies CASSEYGQGQPQHF.

V and J are TRBV7-2 and TRBJ2-5; TRBD1 agrees at 8 bases. Trimming took 8 bases from V and 5 from J; bases not matched to a gene: 19. The germline V gene has CDR1 SGHTA and CDR2 FQGNSA. The CDR3 length is 17 residues. The CDR3 DNA follows: TGTGCCAGCTCAAACCCAGGGACAGGTGTTCGGGGGGAGACCCAGTACTTC. Translation: CASSNPGTGVRGETQYF.